Listed below are T cell receptor beta chains from one sample, sequenced in a study of response to subunit inactivated influenza vaccine. TCRdb fed the RT-PCR reads into MiXCR, producing one record per CDR3 protein. The sample lists more than 450,000 distinct CDR3 sequences, 10% to 15% occurring once. This specimen was PBMCs from blood, taken on the day of vaccination. These receptor sequences come from a middle-aged man who received an inactivated influenza vaccine. Each CDR3 is given with its conserved first and last residue. D genes are given only for firm matches. Clone size is shown for a subset of rows, as once, few, many or a class of expanded clone.

J gene | D gene | V gene | clone size | CDR3 protein | CDR3 DNA
TRBJ1-6 | - | TRBV4-1 | many | CASSPGVNSPLHF | TGCGCCAGCAGCCCAGGGGTGAATTCACCCCTCCACTTT
TRBJ2-7 | TRBD1 | TRBV5-1 | - | CASSLGGTASYEQYF | TGCGCCAGCAGCTTGGGAGGGACAGCCTCCTACGAGCAGTACTTC
TRBJ2-1 | - | TRBV12-3/TRBV12-4 | - | CASSPGSQQFF | TGTGCCAGCAGCCCTGGCTCCCAGCAGTTCTTC
TRBJ2-1 | - | TRBV4-3 | - | CASSQDTASYNEQFF | TGCGCCAGCAGCCAAGACACAGCCTCCTACAATGAGCAGTTCTTC
TRBJ2-5 | - | TRBV6-5 | - | CASSYSTPGRETQYF | TGTGCCAGCAGTTACTCGACCCCCGGGCGAGAGACCCAGTACTTC
TRBJ2-3 | - | TRBV5-1 | - | CASSTGTAPVDTQYF | TGCGCCAGCAGCACGGGGACCGCTCCGGTTGATACGCAGTATTTT
TRBJ2-7 | - | TRBV29-1 | few | CSVGTRDSYEQYF | TGCAGCGTTGGAACCAGGGACTCCTACGAGCAGTACTTC
TRBJ1-5 | - | TRBV18 | - | CASSPRGADQPQHF | TGTGCCAGCTCACCACGGGGGGCTGATCAGCCCCAGCATTTT
TRBJ2-7 | - | TRBV19 | few | CASSIGIRGEQYF | TGTGCCAGTAGTATTGGGATTCGCGGCGAGCAGTACTTC
TRBJ1-2 | - | TRBV5-1 | many | CASSLDAGNYGYTF | TGCGCCAGCAGCTTGGATGCAGGGAACTATGGCTACACCTTC
TRBJ2-7 | TRBD2 | TRBV27 | - | CASSLDPSGRYEQYF | TGTGCCAGCAGTTTAGACCCTAGCGGGAGATACGAGCAGTACTTC
TRBJ2-3 | - | TRBV11-2 | many | CASRLGDTQYF | TGTGCCAGCAGACTGGGGGATACGCAGTATTTT
TRBJ2-7 | - | TRBV5-1 | - | CASTPMPGHPEEYF | TGCGCCAGCACTCCAATGCCCGGGCACCCGGAAGAGTACTTC
TRBJ2-3 | - | TRBV2 | few | CASSDQGSTDTQYF | TGTGCCAGCAGTGATCAGGGGAGCACAGATACGCAGTATTTT
TRBJ2-7 | - | TRBV7-2 | - | CASSLGLREQYF | TGTGCCAGCAGCTTAGGTTTACGGGAGCAGTACTTC
TRBJ2-3 | - | TRBV4-2 | - | CASSRLTTQLEDTQYF | TGTGCCAGCAGCCGGCTGACTACTCAACTTGAGGATACGCAGTATTTT
TRBJ1-6 | TRBD1 | TRBV7-9 | - | CASSAAGTGPLHF | TGTGCCAGCAGCGCAGCCGGGACAGGCCCCCTCCACTTT
TRBJ2-1 | - | TRBV6-2/TRBV6-3 | few | CASSNERYSYNEQFF | TGTGCCAGCAGTAACGAGCGGTACTCCTACAATGAGCAGTTCTTC
TRBJ2-5 | - | TRBV6-1 | few | CASSEGRQIRETQYF | TGTGCCAGCAGTGAGGGGAGACAGATTCGGGAGACCCAGTACTTC
TRBJ2-2 | - | TRBV5-1 | - | CASSFTSGELFF | TGCGCCAGCAGCTTCACGTCCGGGGAGCTGTTTTTT
TRBJ2-1 | - | TRBV15 | few | CATSRERGGSYNEQFF | TGTGCCACCAGCAGAGAAAGGGGGGGTTCCTACAATGAGCAGTTCTTC
TRBJ1-5 | - | TRBV7-2 | - | CASSSRLNQPQHF | TGTGCCAGCAGCAGCAGGTTAAATCAGCCCCAGCATTTT
TRBJ2-3 | - | TRBV27 | - | CASSLSSTVADTDTQYF | TGTGCCAGCAGTTTATCGTCGACCGTGGCCGACACAGATACGCAGTATTTT
TRBJ2-1 | - | TRBV9 | many | CASSPKTGSSYNEQFF | TGTGCCAGCAGCCCAAAAACAGGTAGCTCCTACAATGAGCAGTTCTTC
TRBJ2-3 | - | TRBV6-2/TRBV6-3 | - | CASSYGLAQYF | TGTGCCAGCAGTTACGGCTTAGCCCAGTATTTT
TRBJ1-2 | - | TRBV12-3/TRBV12-4 | few | CASSWTESYGYTF | TGTGCCAGCAGTTGGACAGAGTCCTATGGCTACACCTTC
TRBJ2-1 | - | TRBV11-2 | few | CASSLGSYGLGSYNEQFF | TGTGCCAGCAGCTTAGGGTCATACGGGTTGGGCTCCTACAATGAGCAGTTCTTC
TRBJ2-7 | - | TRBV20-1 | many | CSANSGTNYEQYF | TGCAGTGCCAATTCCGGGACGAATTACGAGCAGTACTTC
TRBJ2-4 | TRBD2 | TRBV10-2 | - | CASSGAGVLAKNIQYF | TGCGCCAGCAGTGGGGCGGGGGTACTAGCCAAAAACATTCAGTACTTC
TRBJ2-5 | - | TRBV5-1 | few | CASSADPYMEETQYF | TGCGCCAGCAGCGCAGACCCTTATATGGAGGAGACCCAGTACTTC
TRBJ2-6 | TRBD2 | TRBV25-1 | - | CASSPWEGTNVLTF | TGTGCCAGCAGTCCATGGGAGGGAACCAACGTCCTGACTTTC
TRBJ2-1 | TRBD2 | TRBV7-2 | few | CASSPDSGSSYNEQFF | TGTGCCAGCAGCCCGGATAGCGGGAGCTCCTACAATGAGCAGTTCTTC
TRBJ2-1 | - | TRBV14 | - | CASSPPAGSEQFF | TGTGCCAGCAGCCCACCCGCGGGAAGTGAGCAGTTCTTC
TRBJ2-5 | - | TRBV2 | few | CASSPPAFDQTQYF | TGTGCCAGCAGCCCCCCCGCGTTTGATCAGACCCAGTACTTC
TRBJ2-7 | TRBD2 | TRBV11-2 | few | CASSLDLSAGAYEQYF | TGTGCCAGCAGCTTAGATCTGTCGGCGGGAGCCTACGAGCAGTACTTC
TRBJ2-2 | TRBD2 | TRBV6-1 | - | CASSPGLAATGELFF | TGTGCCAGCAGCCCTGGACTAGCGGCCACCGGGGAGCTGTTTTTT
TRBJ1-1 | - | TRBV5-6 | many | CASSLGDTNTEAFF | TGTGCCAGCAGCTTAGGGGACACCAACACTGAAGCTTTCTTT
TRBJ2-1 | TRBD2 | TRBV12-3/TRBV12-4 | - | CASSPGPGLAGGEQFF | TGTGCCAGCAGTCCCGGGCCGGGACTAGCGGGAGGTGAGCAGTTCTTC
TRBJ2-3 | TRBD2 | TRBV15 | - | CATSRVREAQYF | TGTGCCACCAGCAGAGTCCGGGAGGCGCAGTATTTT
TRBJ1-1 | TRBD1 | TRBV7-8 | - | CASSLQGASPEAFF | TGTGCCAGCAGCTTACAGGGGGCCAGTCCTGAAGCTTTCTTT
TRBJ1-1 | - | TRBV5-1 | - | CASSALGGMNTEAFF | TGCGCCAGCAGTGCATTAGGAGGGATGAACACTGAAGCTTTCTTT
TRBJ1-1 | - | TRBV6-1 | - | CASTQNLGTEAFF | TGTGCCAGCACCCAGAATCTGGGCACTGAAGCTTTCTTT
TRBJ2-3 | - | TRBV20-1 | many | CSASRGTDTQYF | TGCAGTGCTTCTCGAGGCACAGATACGCAGTATTTT
TRBJ2-7 | TRBD1 | TRBV24-1 | few | CATSDGGQGAYEQYF | TGTGCCACCAGTGATGGGGGACAGGGAGCTTACGAGCAGTACTTC
TRBJ2-3 | TRBD2 | TRBV27 | - | CASSLGTSGMSDTQYF | TGTGCCAGCAGTTTAGGGACTAGCGGGATGTCAGATACGCAGTATTTT
TRBJ2-5 | TRBD2 | TRBV20-1 | - | CSAKGRLAGGPYQETQYF | TGCAGTGCCAAAGGGAGACTAGCGGGAGGACCGTACCAAGAGACCCAGTACTTC
TRBJ1-1 | - | TRBV27 | many | CASSFRALNTEAFF | TGTGCCAGCAGTTTCAGGGCCTTGAACACTGAAGCTTTCTTT
TRBJ1-6 | - | TRBV27 | - | CASSFVTGLDSPLHF | TGTGCCAGCAGTTTCGTCACGGGATTGGATTCACCCCTCCACTTT
TRBJ2-1 | TRBD1 | TRBV20-1 | - | CSANDRGIYNEQFF | TGCAGTGCTAACGACAGGGGAATCTACAATGAGCAGTTCTTC
TRBJ2-3 | - | TRBV16 | - | CASSQFNQKTTSTDTQYF | TGTGCCAGCAGCCAATTTAATCAGAAAACCACTAGCACAGATACGCAGTATTTT
TRBJ2-7 | - | TRBV5-6 | few | CASSLLANSYEQYF | TGTGCCAGCAGCTTACTGGCCAATTCTTACGAGCAGTACTTC
TRBJ2-2 | - | TRBV7-3 | - | CASSPARQSNTGELFF | TGTGCCAGCAGCCCAGCCCGACAGTCGAACACCGGGGAGCTGTTTTTT
TRBJ2-2 | - | TRBV5-1 | few | CASRLNGGANTGELFF | TGCGCCAGCAGACTCAATGGGGGCGCGAACACCGGGGAGCTGTTTTTT
TRBJ1-2 | - | TRBV6-2/TRBV6-3 | few | CASSHGANYGYTF | TGTGCCAGCAGCCACGGCGCTAACTATGGCTACACCTTC
TRBJ2-1 | TRBD1 | TRBV4-1 | - | CASSKVTGSYNEQFF | TGCGCCAGCAGCAAGGTGACAGGGTCCTACAATGAGCAGTTCTTC
TRBJ1-5 | - | TRBV4-3 | many | CASSQDPPRGTFSNQPQHF | TGCGCCAGCAGCCAAGATCCCCCCCGGGGGACCTTTAGCAATCAGCCCCAGCATTTT
TRBJ2-1 | TRBD1 | TRBV28 | many | CAIHGQGSSYNEQFF | TGTGCCATCCACGGACAGGGGAGCTCCTACAATGAGCAGTTCTTC